The rows below give T cell receptor beta chains drawn from one sample of a study of T cells in localized non-small cell lung cancer. Data came from immunoSEQ multiplex PCR; TCRdb stores just in-frame clones and leaves some out. The top ten hold around a tenth of the sample, which has 3,400 or so clones, roughly 31% seen once. This sample comprised normal lung tissue next to the tumor, obtained before any cancer treatment. The receptors stem from a male donor older than 55 with stage III lung adenocarcinoma. Each CDR3 is given with its conserved first and last residue. Fields, in order: CDR3 length, V gene, D gene, J gene, clone size, CDR3 DNA, CDR3 protein. The D gene is left open where the match is weak. Size is omitted from some rows. Given values are once, few, many or a class for expanded clones.

length: 14
V: TRBV19
D: TRBD1
J: TRBJ2-5
size: .
DNA: TGTGCCAGTAGTATTAAACAGGGGGTAGAGACCCAGTACTTC
CDR3: CASSIKQGVETQYF

length: 17
V: TRBV6-1
D: TRBD2
J: TRBJ2-2
size: few
DNA: TGTGCCAGCAGTGAAGGAGGACTAGCGGGAGCTGGCGGGGAGCTGTTTTTT
CDR3: CASSEGGLAGAGGELFF

length: 14
V: TRBV5-1
D: .
J: TRBJ2-1
size: .
DNA: TGCGCCAGCAGCTTAGAGGGGTGGTACAATGAGCAGTTCTTC
CDR3: CASSLEGWYNEQFF

length: 16
V: TRBV6-1
D: .
J: TRBJ2-1
size: few
DNA: TGTGCCAGCAGTGAACCCGGGGGTAGTTCACGGCGTGAGCAGTTCTTC
CDR3: CASSEPGGSSRREQFF

length: 12
V: TRBV28
D: .
J: TRBJ2-7
size: .
DNA: TGTGCCACCGGAGCGGTTACCTACGAGCAGTACTTC
CDR3: CATGAVTYEQYF

length: 13
V: TRBV18
D: .
J: TRBJ2-3
size: few
DNA: TGTGCCAGCTCACGTGACAGCACAGATACGCAGTATTTT
CDR3: CASSRDSTDTQYF

length: 12
V: TRBV29-1
D: TRBD2
J: TRBJ2-3
size: .
DNA: TGCAGCGTCGTTCCGGGAGGAGATACGCAGTATTTT
CDR3: CSVVPGGDTQYF

length: 14
V: TRBV11-3
D: TRBD1
J: TRBJ1-1
size: few
DNA: TGTGCCAGCAGTCACGGACAGGCCAACACTGAAGCTTTCTTT
CDR3: CASSHGQANTEAFF

length: 14
V: TRBV28
D: TRBD1
J: TRBJ2-7
size: .
DNA: TGTGCCAGCACCAGACGGACAGGCTACTACGAGCAGTACTTC
CDR3: CASTRRTGYYEQYF

length: 15
V: TRBV9
D: .
J: TRBJ1-2
size: medium-sized
DNA: TGTGCCAGCAGCCCACAATCGGATCTTAACTATGGCTACACCTTC
CDR3: CASSPQSDLNYGYTF

length: 15
V: TRBV19
D: TRBD2
J: TRBJ2-1
size: .
DNA: TGTGCCAGTAGTATAACCAGCGGGAGTGGAAATGAGCAGTTCTTC
CDR3: CASSITSGSGNEQFF

length: 14
V: TRBV6-8
D: .
J: TRBJ2-7
size: few
DNA: TGTGCCAGCAGTTCTATGGGGACCCTCTACGAGCAGTACTTC
CDR3: CASSSMGTLYEQYF

length: 15
V: TRBV6-8
D: .
J: TRBJ2-4
size: .
DNA: TGTGCCAGCAGTGCCCCAGCTATAGCCAAAAACATTCAGTACTTC
CDR3: CASSAPAIAKNIQYF

length: 14
V: TRBV11-3
D: TRBD1
J: TRBJ2-7
size: medium-sized
DNA: TGTGCCAGCAGCGACAGGGGGCTCGCCTACGAGCAGTACTTC
CDR3: CASSDRGLAYEQYF

length: 15
V: TRBV7-1
D: TRBD1
J: TRBJ1-5
size: medium-sized
DNA: TGTGCCAGCAGCTTGGGTCCGACAGGGAAACAGCCCCAGCATTTT
CDR3: CASSLGPTGKQPQHF

length: 13
V: TRBV29-1
D: .
J: TRBJ2-3
size: .
DNA: TGCAGCGTTGACCAGGGGGGCGGGGATACGCAGTATTTT
CDR3: CSVDQGGGDTQYF

length: 14
V: TRBV9
D: TRBD1
J: TRBJ2-3
size: few
DNA: TGTGCCAGCAGCCGGACAGGGAGCACAGATACGCAGTATTTT
CDR3: CASSRTGSTDTQYF

length: 14
V: TRBV19
D: TRBD1
J: TRBJ2-3
size: .
DNA: TGTGCCAGTAGTAGACAGGGGTTCACAGATACGCAGTATTTT
CDR3: CASSRQGFTDTQYF

length: 14
V: TRBV18
D: .
J: TRBJ2-7
size: few
DNA: TGTGCCAGCTCACCACCGGACGGTACCTACGAGCAGTACTTC
CDR3: CASSPPDGTYEQYF

length: 15
V: TRBV7-6
D: TRBD1
J: TRBJ2-7
size: .
DNA: TGTGCCAGCAGCACGGACAGGGGGCGAAGATACGAGCAGTACTTC
CDR3: CASSTDRGRRYEQYF

length: 17
V: TRBV23-1
D: .
J: TRBJ2-1
size: few
DNA: TGCGCCAGCAGCCAAGAATGGCGGGACAGATACTACAATGAGCAGTTCTTC
CDR3: CASSQEWRDRYYNEQFF

length: 15
V: TRBV11-3
D: .
J: TRBJ2-3
size: medium-sized
DNA: TGTGCCAGCAGCCACCCGACTAGTTTCACAGATACGCAGTATTTT
CDR3: CASSHPTSFTDTQYF

length: 14
V: TRBV18
D: .
J: TRBJ2-5
size: .
DNA: TGTGCCAGCTCATTTACCGGGCTCGAAGAGACCCAGTACTTC
CDR3: CASSFTGLEETQYF

length: 15
V: TRBV10-2
D: .
J: TRBJ2-1
size: .
DNA: TGCGCCAGCAGCGCACGGACAGGAGGGTACAATGAGCAGTTCTTC
CDR3: CASSARTGGYNEQFF

length: 11
V: TRBV29-1
D: .
J: TRBJ1-1
size: few
DNA: TGCAGCGTTGAAACCAGGGCTGAAGCTTTCTTT
CDR3: CSVETRAEAFF

length: 13
V: TRBV18
D: .
J: TRBJ1-3
size: .
DNA: TGTGCCAGCTCACCAAGGACTGGAAACACCATATATTTT
CDR3: CASSPRTGNTIYF

length: 12
V: TRBV18
D: TRBD1
J: TRBJ1-2
size: .
DNA: TGTGCCAGCTCACCGCAGGGGGATGGCTACACCTTC
CDR3: CASSPQGDGYTF

length: 15
V: TRBV11-3
D: .
J: TRBJ2-1
size: .
DNA: TGTGCCAGCAGCTTACTGATCAGCTCCTACAATGAGCAGTTCTTC
CDR3: CASSLLISSYNEQFF

length: 14
V: TRBV11-3
D: .
J: TRBJ2-1
size: .
DNA: TGTGCCAGCACCGACTTGGGCTCCTACAATGAGCAGTTCTTC
CDR3: CASTDLGSYNEQFF

length: 15
V: TRBV9
D: TRBD1
J: TRBJ1-1
size: few
DNA: TGTGCCAGCAGTCCACCGGGACAGATGAACACTGAAGCTTTCTTT
CDR3: CASSPPGQMNTEAFF

length: 15
V: TRBV16
D: TRBD2
J: TRBJ2-1
size: .
DNA: TGTGCCAGCAGCCAATCGAGACTAGCCTTCAATGAGCAGTTCTTC
CDR3: CASSQSRLAFNEQFF

length: 13
V: TRBV9
D: .
J: TRBJ2-7
size: medium-sized
DNA: TGTGCCAGCAGTGAAGTAGGAGGGGGCGAGCAGTACTTC
CDR3: CASSEVGGGEQYF

length: 15
V: TRBV5-1
D: TRBD2
J: TRBJ2-7
size: .
DNA: TGCGCCAGCAGCCCGGGACTAGCGCAACCCTACGAGCAGTACTTC
CDR3: CASSPGLAQPYEQYF

length: 15
V: TRBV28
D: .
J: TRBJ1-2
size: .
DNA: TGTGCCAGCAGTTTATGGGGAGCGGGGAACTATGGCTACACCTTC
CDR3: CASSLWGAGNYGYTF

length: 13
V: TRBV28
D: .
J: TRBJ1-2
size: few
DNA: TGTGCCAGCAGTACCGGACTGAACTATGGCTACACCTTC
CDR3: CASSTGLNYGYTF

length: 15
V: TRBV4-1
D: .
J: TRBJ2-2
size: large
DNA: TGCGCCAGCAGTGGGGTTATATCGGACACCGGGGAGCTGTTTTTT
CDR3: CASSGVISDTGELFF

length: 14
V: TRBV28
D: .
J: TRBJ2-2
size: .
DNA: TGTGCCAGCAGTCCTCACTCGGCCGACGGGGAGCTGTTTTTT
CDR3: CASSPHSADGELFF

length: 18
V: TRBV18
D: TRBD2
J: TRBJ2-7
size: .
DNA: TGTGCCAGCTCACTCATTCTAGCGGGAGTGGGGAAACGCTACGAGCAGTACTTC
CDR3: CASSLILAGVGKRYEQYF

length: 17
V: TRBV9
D: .
J: TRBJ1-3
size: .
DNA: TGTGCCAGCAGTTCCCCGACAGGAACGAGCTCTGGAAACACCATATATTTT
CDR3: CASSSPTGTSSGNTIYF

length: 15
V: TRBV11-3
D: .
J: TRBJ1-1
size: .
DNA: TGTGCCAGCAGCCCCATAGAGAAGGGAAACACTGAAGCTTTCTTT
CDR3: CASSPIEKGNTEAFF

length: 13
V: TRBV30
D: .
J: TRBJ2-7
size: once
DNA: TGTGCCTGGAGTACAGGGTCCCATCTCGAGCAGTACTTC
CDR3: CAWSTGSHLEQYF

length: 15
V: TRBV1
D: .
J: TRBJ2-3
size: few
DNA: TGCGCCAGCAGCCAAGATGCGGGAGAGACAGATACGCAGTATTTT
CDR3: CASSQDAGETDTQYF

length: 14
V: TRBV19
D: TRBD2
J: TRBJ2-1
size: .
DNA: TGTGCCAGTAGGTCACTAGCGGCAACCAATGAGCAGTTCTTC
CDR3: CASRSLAATNEQFF

length: 15
V: TRBV11-3
D: .
J: TRBJ2-2
size: .
DNA: TGTGCCAGCAGCTTGGGCTTTAAGGATGCCGGGGAGCTGTTTTTT
CDR3: CASSLGFKDAGELFF

length: 16
V: TRBV11-3
D: TRBD1
J: TRBJ2-7
size: few
DNA: TGTGCCAGCAGCTTGAAGGGACAGGGACCGAGGTACGAGCAGTACTTC
CDR3: CASSLKGQGPRYEQYF

length: 17
V: TRBV11-3
D: .
J: TRBJ2-2
size: few
DNA: TGTGCCAGCAGGAAATCCACCGGCCAGGTGAACACCGGGGAGCTGTTTTTT
CDR3: CASRKSTGQVNTGELFF

length: 14
V: TRBV11-1
D: .
J: TRBJ1-5
size: few
DNA: TGTGCCAGCAGCTTGTGGGCTAGCAATCAGCCCCAGCATTTT
CDR3: CASSLWASNQPQHF

length: 18
V: TRBV10-2
D: TRBD2
J: TRBJ2-7
size: few
DNA: TGCGCCAGCAGTGAGTCACGTTCCGGGACTAGGCTTTCCTACGAGCAGTACTTC
CDR3: CASSESRSGTRLSYEQYF

length: 13
V: TRBV28
D: .
J: TRBJ1-3
size: few
DNA: TGTGCCAGCAGTTTTGGGTCGGGAAACACCATATATTTT
CDR3: CASSFGSGNTIYF

length: 14
V: TRBV2
D: TRBD2
J: TRBJ2-1
size: few
DNA: TGTGCCAGCAGGACTAGCGGGAGGGAAAATGAGCAGTTCTTC
CDR3: CASRTSGRENEQFF

length: 15
V: TRBV28
D: TRBD2
J: TRBJ2-3
size: .
DNA: TGTGCCAGCAGATTTCAAGCGGGGGGCACAGATACGCAGTATTTT
CDR3: CASRFQAGGTDTQYF

length: 13
V: TRBV30
D: TRBD2
J: TRBJ2-1
size: .
DNA: TGTGCCCTGGAAGGCGGGAGGAAACATGAGCAGTTCTTC
CDR3: CALEGGRKHEQFF

length: 17
V: TRBV18
D: .
J: TRBJ2-5
size: .
DNA: TGTGCCAGCTCACCACCCCCGGTGACTAGTAGAAAAGAGACCCAGTACTTC
CDR3: CASSPPPVTSRKETQYF

length: 14
V: TRBV5-1
D: TRBD1
J: TRBJ1-2
size: .
DNA: TGCGCCAGCAGCCCCCAGACAGGGGGGTATGGCTACACCTTC
CDR3: CASSPQTGGYGYTF

length: 11
V: TRBV19
D: .
J: TRBJ2-5
size: .
DNA: TGTGCCAGTAGTATAGCGGAGACCCAGTACTTC
CDR3: CASSIAETQYF

length: 15
V: TRBV30
D: .
J: TRBJ2-2
size: .
DNA: TGTGCCTGGAGTAGAGGCGGGAAACTAGTCGGGGAGCTGTTTTTT
CDR3: CAWSRGGKLVGELFF

length: 15
V: TRBV11-3
D: .
J: TRBJ2-3
size: .
DNA: TGTGCCAGCAGCTCCTGGACAGCTAGCACAGATACGCAGTATTTT
CDR3: CASSSWTASTDTQYF

length: 14
V: TRBV18
D: .
J: TRBJ1-2
size: large
DNA: TGTGCCAGCTCACTCCCGACTGAAAGCTATGGCTACACCTTC
CDR3: CASSLPTESYGYTF